This T cell receptor beta chain was observed in a study of human T cells and chemical hapten exposure. Study background: Per-sample TCR yield variation was attributed mainly to small pooled library volume differences.

This clonotype was counted many times. MiXCR, run by TCRdb on the RACE reads, gives a single entry per CDR3 protein. The sample carries about 80,000 distinct CDR3 sequences, 10% recorded once. Trimming removed 0 bases at V and 6 bases at J, with 6 bases between. CDR1 MNHEY and CDR2 SMNVEV come from the germline V gene (reference sequence). The CDR3 runs to 13 residues. The time point: patch test 1, 2 weeks after DPC sensitization. Treatment described: therapeutic diphenylcyclopropenone sensitization with weekly scalp DPC. Investigators collected blood before applying each patch test. The chain carries TRBV27 and TRBJ2-1; D call uncertain. The TCR sequence derives from a woman aged 50 to 60 with alopecia areata. Some clones in this sample may be carry-over from other donors' samples. The sample in question was whole blood, obtained in connection with sensitization to the hapten diphenylcyclopropenone (DPC). CDR3 sequence (DNA): TGTGCCAGCAGTTTATCGCCCCTCAATGAGCAGTTCTTC. Protein sequence: CASSLSPLNEQFF.